These 9 T cell receptor beta chains came from one sample sequenced in a study of control samples from healthy donors and cancer patients. Using immunoSEQ multiplex PCR, the repertoire was profiled, and TCRdb retains in-frame clones only, with some absent. Of tens of thousands of clones in the sample, around 92% are singletons; the top ten hold 4.5% to 7%. Sequenced input: blood. The receptors come from a man aged 50 to 59 in good health.

The V gene is TRBV24-1, the J gene TRBJ1-5, with TRBD1 as a possible D gene (6 bases). The CDR3 loop spans 13 amino acids. Germline CDR1 and CDR2: KGHDR and SFDVKD. Deletions cut 5 bases from V and 4 bases from J, with 8 bases between. The CDR3, as DNA: TGTGCCACCAGTGGGGGGCGGAATCAGCCCCAGCATTTT. It yields the protein CATSGGRNQPQHF.

J is TRBJ2-3 and V is TRBV5-1; D is ambiguous. CDR3 size: 14 residues. CDR1 is SGHRS, CDR2 YFSETQ, per germline. V lost 0 bases, J lost 4 bases, and 9 bases lay in between. CDR3 sequence (DNA): TGCGCCAGCAGCTTGGGGATGTGGGCAGATACGCAGTATTTT. The encoded protein is CASSLGMWADTQYF.

J is TRBJ1-1 and V is TRBV2, with a possible D match to TRBD1 (6 bases). This CDR3 has 14 amino acids. The germline CDR1 and CDR2 sequences are SNHLY and FYNNEI. The V end was cut by 5 bases, the J end by 10 bases, with 20 bases between. CDR3 sequence (DNA): TGTGCCAGCAGTCCTACCGGGACACCCGAAGGAGCTTTCTTT. Residues: CASSPTGTPEGAFF. Filled out from reference TRBV2 and TRBJ1-1, the complete variable domain reads EPEVTQTPSHQVTQMGQEVILRCVPISNHLYFYWYRQILGQKVEFLVSFYNNEISEKSEIFDDQFSVERPDGSNFTLKIRSTKLEDSAMYFCASSPTGTPEGAFFGQGTRLTVV.

The V call is TRBV5-4, the J call TRBJ2-2; a weak D match, TRBD2 (7 bases). Germline-derived CDR1 and CDR2 are SGHNT and YYREEE (reference sequence). The CDR3 is made up of 14 amino acids. The germline V and J ends were trimmed by 4 bases and 4 bases, with 11 bases remaining between them. The CDR3 sequence: CASSRGGRTGELFF. CDR3 DNA: TGTGCCAGCAGCAGGGGGGGGCGCACCGGGGAGCTGTTTTTT. Looking up the rest from reference TRBV5-4 and TRBJ2-2 gives the full variable domain: ETGVTQSPTHLIKTRGQQVTLRCSSQSGHNTVSWYQQALGQGPQFIFQYYREEENGRGNFPPRFSGLQFPNYSSELNVNALELDDSALYLCASSRGGRTGELFFGEGSRLTVL.

The chain recombines TRBV2 with TRBJ2-4, with no clear D. This CDR3 has 14 residues. Germline V lookup: CDR1 SNHLY, CDR2 FYNNEI. Trimming removed 3 bases from V and 0 bases from J, with 6 bases in between. The CDR3 coding sequence is TGTGCCAGCAGTGATGGCTTAGCCAAAAACATTCAGTACTTC. Translated: CASSDGLAKNIQYF.

This chain uses TRBV7-3 with TRBJ1-1, with a possible D match to TRBD1 (5 bases). The V gene's germline CDR1 is SGHTA and CDR2 FQGTGA. V was pared by 7 bases and J by 5 bases, with 14 bases between. The CDR3 spans 13 residues. The CDR3 DNA sequence: TGTGCCAGCAAAAACATCGGGGGTACTGAAGCTTTCTTT. Translating it yields CASKNIGGTEAFF.

This rearrangement joins TRBV11-2 to TRBJ1-2, with D unresolved. The CDR3 has 14 residues. Deletions cut 0 bases from V and 5 bases from J, with 10 bases between. Per the germline V gene, CDR1 is SGHAT and CDR2 is FQNNGV. The CDR3 loop is CASSLDNRNYGYTF. The CDR3 DNA is TGTGCCAGCAGCTTAGATAACAGAAATTATGGCTACACCTTC.

This chain joins TRBV19 and TRBJ1-5, with a tentative D call TRBD1 (6 bases). This CDR3 comprises 13 residues. Germline V gene sequence: CDR1 LNHDA, CDR2 SQIVND (reference sequence). V lost 5 bases and J 6 bases, leaving 11 bases between the germline ends. CDR3 in DNA: TGTGCCAGTAGTGAAGACAGGACTCAGCCCCAGCATTTT. Its protein product is CASSEDRTQPQHF.

This chain joins TRBV6-6 and TRBJ1-1, with 7 bases aligning to TRBD1. V lost 6 bases to trimming and J lost 5 bases; unmatched junction nucleotides: 12. The CDR3 loop spans 15 amino acids. CDR1 MNHNY and CDR2 SVGAGI come from the germline V gene (reference sequence). CDR3 in amino acids: CASSFYRGGGTEAFF. DNA for the CDR3: TGTGCCAGCAGCTTTTACAGGGGAGGAGGAACTGAAGCTTTCTTT.